One and the same sample provided the 2 T cell receptor beta chains below, sequenced in a study of T cells in Graves' hyperthyroidism and ophthalmopathy. Authors of the study amplified TCR beta CDR3 regions from RNA transcripts. During a first-round RT-PCR of the TCR CDR3, the HTBI primer set was used. TCRdb called the multiplex PCR reads again in MiXCR, with one record for every CDR3 protein. The sample yields fewer than 600,000 distinct CDR3 sequences, about 14% seen once. The specimen sequenced was blood. The source is a middle-aged woman with Graves' hyperthyroidism.

V is TRBV14 and J is TRBJ2-1; D is uncertain. This CDR3 has 16 amino acids. V lost 4 bases to trimming and J lost 0 bases, with 13 bases between them. Germline V lookup: CDR1 SGHDN, CDR2 FVKESK. CDR3 in amino acids: CASSPRPASSYNEQFF. CDR3 nucleotide sequence: TGTGCCAGCAGCCCGAGACCCGCGAGCTCCTACAATGAGCAGTTCTTC.

At least ten counts were recorded for this clonotype. V gene TRBV3-1 combines with J gene TRBJ2-1; D possibly corresponds to TRBD2 (7 bases). The CDR3 consists of 14 residues. The V end was cut by 4 bases, the J end by 9 bases, with 16 bases between. The germline CDR1 and CDR2 sequences are LGHDT and YNNKEL (reference sequence). CDR3 nucleotide sequence: TGTGCCAGCAGCCCGGGGAGGGGGATTGGTGAGCAGTTCTTC. Its translation: CASSPGRGIGEQFF.